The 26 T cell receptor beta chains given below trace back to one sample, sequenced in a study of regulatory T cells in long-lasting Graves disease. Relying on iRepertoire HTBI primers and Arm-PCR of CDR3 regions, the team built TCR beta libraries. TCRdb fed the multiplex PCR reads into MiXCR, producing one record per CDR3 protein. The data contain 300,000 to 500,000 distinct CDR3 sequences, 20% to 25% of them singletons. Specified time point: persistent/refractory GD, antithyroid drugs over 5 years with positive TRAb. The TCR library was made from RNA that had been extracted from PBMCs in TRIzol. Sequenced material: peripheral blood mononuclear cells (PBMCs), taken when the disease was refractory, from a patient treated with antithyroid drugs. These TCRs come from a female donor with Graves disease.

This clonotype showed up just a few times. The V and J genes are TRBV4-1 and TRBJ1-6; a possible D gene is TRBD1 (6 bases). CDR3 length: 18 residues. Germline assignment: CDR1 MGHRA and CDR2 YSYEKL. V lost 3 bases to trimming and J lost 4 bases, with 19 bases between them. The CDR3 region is CASSQEPGRTVYNSPLHF. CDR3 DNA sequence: TGCGCCAGCAGCCAGGAACCGGGACGGACAGTTTATAATTCACCCCTCCACTTT.

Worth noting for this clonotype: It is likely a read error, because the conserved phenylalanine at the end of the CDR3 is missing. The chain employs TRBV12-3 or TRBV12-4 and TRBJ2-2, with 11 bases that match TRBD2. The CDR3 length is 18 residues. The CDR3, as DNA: TGTGCCAGCAGTTTGGACCCCCCGGGACTAGCGGACACCAGGGAGCTGTTTCTT. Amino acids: CASSLDPPGLADTRELFL.

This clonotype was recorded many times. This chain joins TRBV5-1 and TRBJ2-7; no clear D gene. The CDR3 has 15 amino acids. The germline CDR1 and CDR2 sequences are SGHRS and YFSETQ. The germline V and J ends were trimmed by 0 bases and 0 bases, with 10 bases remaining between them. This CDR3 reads CASSLDPASSYEQYF. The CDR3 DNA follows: TGCGCCAGCAGCTTGGATCCAGCGAGCTCCTACGAGCAGTACTTC. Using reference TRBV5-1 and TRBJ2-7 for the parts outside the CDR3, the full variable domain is KAGVTQTPRYLIKTRGQQVTLSCSPISGHRSVSWYQQTPGQGLQFLFEYFSETQRNKGNFPGRFSGRQFSNSRSEMNVSTLELGDSALYLCASSLDPASSYEQYFGPGTRLTVT.

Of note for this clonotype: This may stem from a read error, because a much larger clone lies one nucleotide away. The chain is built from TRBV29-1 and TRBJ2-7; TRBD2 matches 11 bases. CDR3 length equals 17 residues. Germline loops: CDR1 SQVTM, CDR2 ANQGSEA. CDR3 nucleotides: TGCAGCGTTGAAAGGCCTAGCGGGAGGCAGGGGGGTTACGAGCAGCACTTC. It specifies CSVERPSGRQGGYEQHF.

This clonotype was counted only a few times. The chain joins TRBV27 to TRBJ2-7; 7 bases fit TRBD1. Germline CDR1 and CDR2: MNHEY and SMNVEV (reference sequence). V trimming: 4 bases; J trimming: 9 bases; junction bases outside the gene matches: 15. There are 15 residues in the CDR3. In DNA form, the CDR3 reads TGTGCCAGCAGTTCCGCCGACAGGGTCGGTTCAGGGCAGTACTTC. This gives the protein CASSSADRVGSGQYF.

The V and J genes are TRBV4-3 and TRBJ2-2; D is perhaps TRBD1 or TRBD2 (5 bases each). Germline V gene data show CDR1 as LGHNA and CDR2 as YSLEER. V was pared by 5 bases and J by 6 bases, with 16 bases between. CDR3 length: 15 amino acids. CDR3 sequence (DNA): TGCGCCAGCAGCAACCGGGACCGCGTGGCCGGGGAGCTGTTTTTT. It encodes CASSNRDRVAGELFF.

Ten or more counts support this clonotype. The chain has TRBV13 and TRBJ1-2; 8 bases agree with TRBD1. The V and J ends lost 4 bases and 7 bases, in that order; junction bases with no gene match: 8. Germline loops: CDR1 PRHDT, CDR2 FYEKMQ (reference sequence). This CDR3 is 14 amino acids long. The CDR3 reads CASSSRQGFRGYTF. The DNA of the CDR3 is TGTGCCAGCAGCTCTCGACAGGGGTTCCGTGGCTACACCTTC.

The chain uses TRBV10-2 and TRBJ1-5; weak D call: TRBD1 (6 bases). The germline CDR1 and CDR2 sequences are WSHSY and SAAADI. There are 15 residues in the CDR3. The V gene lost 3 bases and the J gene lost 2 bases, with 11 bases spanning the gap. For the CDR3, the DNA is TGCGCCAGCAGTGATGGGGGCGGGGGCAATCAGCCCCAGCATTTT. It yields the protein CASSDGGGGNQPQHF.

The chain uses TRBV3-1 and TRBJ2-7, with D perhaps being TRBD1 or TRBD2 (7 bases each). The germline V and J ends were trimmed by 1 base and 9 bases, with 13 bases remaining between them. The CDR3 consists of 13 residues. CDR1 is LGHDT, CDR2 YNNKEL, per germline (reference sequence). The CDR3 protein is CASSQGTGGGQYF. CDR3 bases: TGTGCCAGCAGCCAAGGGACAGGCGGGGGGCAGTACTTC.

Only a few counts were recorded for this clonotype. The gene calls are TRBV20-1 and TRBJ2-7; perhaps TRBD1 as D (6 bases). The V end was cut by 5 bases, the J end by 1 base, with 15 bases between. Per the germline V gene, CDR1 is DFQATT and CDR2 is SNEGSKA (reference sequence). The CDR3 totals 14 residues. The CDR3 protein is CSASRGTQSYEQYF. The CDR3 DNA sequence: TGCAGTGCTTCGAGGGGGACCCAGTCCTACGAGCAGTACTTC.

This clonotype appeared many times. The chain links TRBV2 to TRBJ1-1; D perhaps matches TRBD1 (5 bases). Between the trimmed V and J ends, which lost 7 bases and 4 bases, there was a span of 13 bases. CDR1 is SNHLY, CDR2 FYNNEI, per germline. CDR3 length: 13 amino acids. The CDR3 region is CASTNRGGTEAFF. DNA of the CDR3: TGTGCCAGCACTAATAGGGGCGGCACTGAAGCTTTCTTT.

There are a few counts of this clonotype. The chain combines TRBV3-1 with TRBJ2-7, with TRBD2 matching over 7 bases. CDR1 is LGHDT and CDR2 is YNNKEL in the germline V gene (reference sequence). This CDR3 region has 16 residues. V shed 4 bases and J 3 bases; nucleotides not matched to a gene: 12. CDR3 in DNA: TGTGCCAGCAGCCCCCAGCGGGATCACCTTATCTACGAGCAGTACTTC. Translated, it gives CASSPQRDHLIYEQYF.

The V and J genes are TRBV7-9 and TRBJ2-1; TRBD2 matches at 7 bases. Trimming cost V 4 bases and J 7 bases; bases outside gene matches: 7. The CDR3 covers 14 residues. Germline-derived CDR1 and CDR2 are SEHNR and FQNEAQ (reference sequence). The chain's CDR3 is CASSSPGLVNEQFF. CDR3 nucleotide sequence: TGTGCCAGCAGCTCCCCTGGACTAGTAAATGAGCAGTTCTTC.

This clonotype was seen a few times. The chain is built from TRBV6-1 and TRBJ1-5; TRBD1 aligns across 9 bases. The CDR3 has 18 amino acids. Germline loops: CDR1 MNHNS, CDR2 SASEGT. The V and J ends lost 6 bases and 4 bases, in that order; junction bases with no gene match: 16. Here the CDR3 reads CASSSPLRDRVPNQPQHF. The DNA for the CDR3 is TGTGCCAGCAGCTCCCCCCTCCGGGACAGGGTACCAAATCAGCCCCAGCATTTT.

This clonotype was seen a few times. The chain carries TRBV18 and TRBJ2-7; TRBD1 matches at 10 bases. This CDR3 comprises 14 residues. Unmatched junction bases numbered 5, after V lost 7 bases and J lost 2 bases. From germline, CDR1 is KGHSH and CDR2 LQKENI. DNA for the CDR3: TGTGCCAGCTGGGATGGACAGGGGGCCTACGAGCAGTACTTC. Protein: CASWDGQGAYEQYF.

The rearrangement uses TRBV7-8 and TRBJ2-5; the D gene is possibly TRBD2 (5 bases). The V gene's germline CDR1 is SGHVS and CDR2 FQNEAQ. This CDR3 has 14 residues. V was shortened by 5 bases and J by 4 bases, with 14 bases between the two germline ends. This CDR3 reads CASSPTRGLETQYF. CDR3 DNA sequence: TGTGCCAGCAGCCCCACTAGAGGCCTAGAGACCCAGTACTTC.

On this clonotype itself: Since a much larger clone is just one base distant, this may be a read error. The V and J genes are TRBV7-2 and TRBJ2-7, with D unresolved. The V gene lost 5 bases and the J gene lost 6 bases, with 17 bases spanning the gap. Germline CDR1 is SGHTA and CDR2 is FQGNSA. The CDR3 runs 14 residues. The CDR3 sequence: CASSPVGGLCEQYF. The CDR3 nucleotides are TGTGCCAGCAGCCCAGTGGGCGGCTTATGCGAGCAGTACTTC.

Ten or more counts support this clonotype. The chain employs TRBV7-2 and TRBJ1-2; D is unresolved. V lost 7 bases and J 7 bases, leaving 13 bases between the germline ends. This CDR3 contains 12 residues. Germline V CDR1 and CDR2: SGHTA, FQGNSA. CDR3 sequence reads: CASTLFGVGYTF. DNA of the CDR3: TGTGCCAGCACCCTGTTCGGTGTTGGCTACACCTTC. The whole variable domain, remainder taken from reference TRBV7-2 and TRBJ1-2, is GAGVSQSPSNKVTEKGKDVELRCDPISGHTALYWYRQSLGQGLEFLIYFQGNSAPDKSGLPSDRFSAERTGGSVSTLTIQRTQQEDSAVYLCASTLFGVGYTFGSGTRLTVV.

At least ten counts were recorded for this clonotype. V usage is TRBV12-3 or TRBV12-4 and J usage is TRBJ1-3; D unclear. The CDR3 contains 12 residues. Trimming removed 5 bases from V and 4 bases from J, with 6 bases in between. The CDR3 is CASSISGNTIYF. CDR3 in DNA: TGTGCCAGCAGTATTTCGGGAAACACCATATATTTT.

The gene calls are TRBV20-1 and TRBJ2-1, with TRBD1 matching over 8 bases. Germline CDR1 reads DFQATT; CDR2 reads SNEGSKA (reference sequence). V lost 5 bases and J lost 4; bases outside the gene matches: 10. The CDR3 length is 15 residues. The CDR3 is CSAYPGQDYYNEQFF. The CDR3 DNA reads TGCAGTGCTTACCCGGGACAGGACTATTACAATGAGCAGTTCTTC.

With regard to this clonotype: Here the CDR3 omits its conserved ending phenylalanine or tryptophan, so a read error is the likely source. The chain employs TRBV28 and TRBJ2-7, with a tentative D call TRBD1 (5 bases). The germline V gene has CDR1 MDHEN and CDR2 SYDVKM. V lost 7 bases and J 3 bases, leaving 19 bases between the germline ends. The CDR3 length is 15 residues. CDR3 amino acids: CASTRTRSFNYEQYL. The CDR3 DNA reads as TGTGCCAGCACCCGGACAAGATCCTTCAACTACGAGCAGTACCTC.

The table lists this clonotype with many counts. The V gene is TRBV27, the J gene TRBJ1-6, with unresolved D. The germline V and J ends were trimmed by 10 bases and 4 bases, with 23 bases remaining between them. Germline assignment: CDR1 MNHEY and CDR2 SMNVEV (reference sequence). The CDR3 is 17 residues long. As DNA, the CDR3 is TGTGCCACTAGGTCGGACGCCGAAGGGCTATATAATTCACCCCTCCACTTT. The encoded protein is CATRSDAEGLYNSPLHF.

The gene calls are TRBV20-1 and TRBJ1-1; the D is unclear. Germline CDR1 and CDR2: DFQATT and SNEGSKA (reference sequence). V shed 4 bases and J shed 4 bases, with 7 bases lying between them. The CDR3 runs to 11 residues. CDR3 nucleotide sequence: TGCAGTGCTAACCTAGGCACTGAAGCTTTCTTT. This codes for CSANLGTEAFF.

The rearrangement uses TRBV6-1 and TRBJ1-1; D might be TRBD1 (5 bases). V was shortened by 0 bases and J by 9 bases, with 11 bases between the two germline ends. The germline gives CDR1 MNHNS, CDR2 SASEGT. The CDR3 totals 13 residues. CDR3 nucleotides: TGTGCCAGCAGTGAAGCGCCTGGGACTAAAGCTTTCTTT. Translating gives CASSEAPGTKAFF.

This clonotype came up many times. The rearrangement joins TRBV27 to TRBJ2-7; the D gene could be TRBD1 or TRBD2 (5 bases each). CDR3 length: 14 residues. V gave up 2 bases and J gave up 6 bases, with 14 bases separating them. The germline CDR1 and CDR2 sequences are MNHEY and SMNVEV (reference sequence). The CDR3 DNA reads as TGTGCCAGCAGTTTAGGGACCGACCAATCCGAGCAGTACTTC. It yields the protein CASSLGTDQSEQYF.

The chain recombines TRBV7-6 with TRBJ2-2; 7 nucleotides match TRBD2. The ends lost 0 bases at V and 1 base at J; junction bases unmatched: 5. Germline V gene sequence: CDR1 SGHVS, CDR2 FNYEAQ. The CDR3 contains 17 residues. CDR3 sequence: CASSLALASGNTGELFF. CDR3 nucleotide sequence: TGTGCCAGCAGCTTAGCGTTGGCTAGCGGGAACACCGGGGAGCTGTTTTTT.